The T cell receptor (beta chain) described here comes from a study of Ad26.COV2.S vaccination and SARS-CoV-2 variants. This CDR3 spans 18 amino acids. Germline CDR1 is LGHDT and CDR2 is YNNKEL (reference sequence). Trimming took 1 base from V and 5 from J; bases not matched to a gene: 9. This clone has a handful of counts. The data were produced by immunoSEQ multiplex PCR, yet TCRdb's version contains in-frame clones alone and is incomplete. The data contain fewer than 55,000 clones, about 83% of them seen just once; the ten biggest clones take up roughly half. The chain employs TRBV3-1 (or the pseudogene TRBV3-2) and TRBJ2-3; 13 bases map to TRBD2. The sequenced sample was peripheral blood, obtained after recovery from COVID-19. This sequence originates from a human donor who had recovered from COVID-19. CDR3 nucleotides: TGTGCCAGCAGCCAAGCGTACGAACTAGCGGGGGGGGTAGATACGCAGTATTTT. Encoded protein: CASSQAYELAGGVDTQYF.